This record covers a single TCR beta chain. These data are taken from a study of blood T cell repertoires in COVID-19. Those who participated ranged in age from roughly 18 to 100 years and resided in approximately 26 US areas. The length of the CDR3 is 14 residues. Germline CDR1 is LNHDA and CDR2 is SQIVND (reference sequence). V was cut by 7 bases and J by 0 bases, with 13 bases left in between. Assay used: immunoSEQ multiplex PCR; TCRdb lists only in-frame clones, some missing. The data contain 250,000 to 300,000 clones, roughly nine tenths of them seen just once; the ten biggest clones take up 1.2%.

Sequencing was performed on PBMCs or T cells enriched from blood (not recorded which). This clonotype originated in a human donor in a cohort exposed to, infected with or recovered from COVID-19 (not recorded which). The donor label of this sample is uncertain. The J gene is TRBJ2-7, the V gene TRBV19; D is undetermined. The CDR3, as DNA: TGTGCCAGTAAGGAGACTCCGAGCTCCTACGAGCAGTACTTC. Translated: CASKETPSSYEQYF.